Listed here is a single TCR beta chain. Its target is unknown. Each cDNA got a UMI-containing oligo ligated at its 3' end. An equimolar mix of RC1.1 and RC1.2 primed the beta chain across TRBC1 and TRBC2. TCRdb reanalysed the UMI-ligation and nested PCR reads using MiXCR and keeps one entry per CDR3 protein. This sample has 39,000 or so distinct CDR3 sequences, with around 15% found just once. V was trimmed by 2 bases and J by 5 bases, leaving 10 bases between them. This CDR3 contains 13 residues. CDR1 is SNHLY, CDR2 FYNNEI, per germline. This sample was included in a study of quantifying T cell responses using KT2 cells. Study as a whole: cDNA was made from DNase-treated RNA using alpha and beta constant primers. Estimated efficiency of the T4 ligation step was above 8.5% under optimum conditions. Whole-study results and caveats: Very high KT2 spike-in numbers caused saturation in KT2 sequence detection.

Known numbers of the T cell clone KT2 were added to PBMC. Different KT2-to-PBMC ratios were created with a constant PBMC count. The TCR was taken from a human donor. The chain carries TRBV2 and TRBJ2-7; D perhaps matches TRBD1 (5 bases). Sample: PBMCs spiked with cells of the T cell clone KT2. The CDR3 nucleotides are TGTGCCAGCAGTGAACAGGGAAGGCACGAGCAGTACTTC. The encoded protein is CASSEQGRHEQYF.